This TCR beta chain was captured by sequencing in a study of blood T cells in healthy people across ages. Study results and limitations: Per million T cells, TCR beta diversity dropped roughly linearly as age increased.

Isolation per sample recovered at least 7 million PBMCs. On this clonotype: What it binds is not known.

V was pared by 2 bases and J by 2 bases, with 1 base between. In germline, CDR1 is SEHNR, CDR2 FQNEAQ (reference sequence). The length of the CDR3 is 13 residues. A second PCR, run for about 6 to 11 cycles, used a sample-barcoded 5' primer plus a J-beta primer mix. TCRdb itself ran the 5' RACE reads through MiXCR, one entry per CDR3 protein. This table has around 1,000,000 distinct CDR3 sequences, less than 25% appearing once. In addition, the sample was reused for a study of T cells of mothers and their children.

Sequencing was performed on blood. The sequence was collected from a girl aged 2-10 years in good health. V is TRBV7-9 and J is TRBJ1-6; D gene unclear. CDR3 protein: CASSLPYNSPLHF. For the CDR3, the DNA is TGTGCCAGCAGCTTACCCTATAATTCACCCCTCCACTTT.